The clone carrying this TCR beta chain was found once. This entry belongs to a study of blood T cell repertoires in COVID-19. As for the study in general: Spain, Italy and the United States supplied samples that represented acute and convalescent COVID-19.

In germline, CDR1 is MDHEN, CDR2 SYDVKM. Germline trimming cut 2 bases from V and 5 bases from J; bases unmatched to any gene: 8. The CDR3 sequence is 15 residues long. Measured with immunoSEQ multiplex PCR; TCRdb has only the in-frame clones, and not every one. The sample has about 100,000 clones; approximately 92% are singletons. This receptor was identified in a man aged 50-59 years with active COVID-19. The chain joins TRBV28 to TRBJ2-7; 8 bases agree with TRBD1. The sample consisted of peripheral blood. DNA for the CDR3: TGTGCCAGCAGTTTAGGGGGCAGGGGGCTGGACGAGCAGTACTTC. Its translation: CASSLGGRGLDEQYF. Looking up the rest from reference TRBV28 and TRBJ2-7 gives the full variable domain: DVKVTQSSRYLVKRTGEKVFLECVQDMDHENMFWYRQDPGLGLRLIYFSYDVKMKEKGDIPEGYSVSREKKERFSLILESASTNQTSMYLCASSLGGRGLDEQYFGPGTRLTVT.